This T cell receptor beta chain was found in a study of blood T cell repertoires in COVID-19. Sequenced by immunoSEQ multiplex PCR; TCRdb stores in-frame clones only, minus some. The sample holds about 120,000 clones, 85% seen once. This CDR3 is built from 13 residues. Trimming cost V 5 bases and J 5 bases, with 13 bases left between them. In germline, CDR1 is SEHNR, CDR2 FQNEAQ (reference sequence). Sequencing input: peripheral blood. This receptor was identified in a man older than 75 with acute or convalescent COVID-19. This chain connects TRBV7-9 to TRBJ2-7; possibly TRBD2 for D (5 bases). CDR3 nucleotide sequence: TGTGCCAGCAGCGAGGGCCTCCTGGACGAGCAGTACTTC. Translated, it gives CASSEGLLDEQYF.